This TCR beta chain was found in a study of T-cell reconstitution after alpha-beta-depleted transplantation in children. A library of TCRbeta sequences, prepared with unique molecular identifiers, was generated. TCRdb redid the calling of the PCR reads with MiXCR, one entry per CDR3 protein. The table records 500,000 to 750,000 distinct CDR3 sequences, 13% of them present only once. This clonotype was observed many times. V dropped 4 bases and J dropped 7; count of bases not matched to a gene: 14. This CDR3 is built from 16 residues. Germline CDR1 and CDR2: SGDLS and YYNGEE. V gene TRBV9 combines with J gene TRBJ2-1; 7 nucleotides line up with TRBD2. The clonotype originates from a male patient younger than 18 who had a stem cell transplant for acute myeloid leukemia, so the T cells may come from the graft donor. The sample in question was PBMCs, mostly from graft donor cells, obtained 360 days after TCRalphabeta/CD19-depleted stem cell transplant. CDR3: CASSPPLGGSKNEQFF. The CDR3, as DNA: TGTGCCAGCAGCCCTCCGTTAGGCGGGAGCAAGAATGAGCAGTTCTTC.